These 31 T cell receptor beta chains share one sample of origin, sequenced in a study of fetal regulatory T cell absence and autoimmunity. Produced via immunoSEQ multiplex PCR; TCRdb's table is partial and in-frame only. The sample consists of about 95,000 clones, about three quarters of them appearing once. What was sequenced was pancreas tissue. Receptors were obtained from a male donor with IPEX syndrome.

This rearrangement joins TRBV4-3 to TRBJ2-6; the D is unclear. Germline V gives CDR1 LGHNA, CDR2 YSLEER. Trimming took 1 base from V and 1 from J, leaving 8 bases between them. CDR3 length equals 16 residues. CDR3 protein: CASSQVFGSGANVLTF. CDR3 in DNA: TGCGCCAGCAGCCAAGTTTTTGGGTCTGGGGCCAACGTCCTGACTTTC.

The genes are TRBV29-1 and TRBJ2-3; 12 bases align to TRBD2. There are 14 residues in the CDR3. V trimming: 6 bases; J trimming: 4 bases; junction bases outside the gene matches: 5. CDR1 is SQVTM and CDR2 is ANQGSEA in the germline V gene. The CDR3 region is CSVASSGRADTQYF. Here the CDR3 DNA reads TGCAGCGTCGCTTCTAGCGGGAGGGCAGATACGCAGTATTTT.

The V and J genes are TRBV10-3 and TRBJ2-2; 7 bases align to TRBD2. The V segment lost 4 bases and the J segment 0 bases; nucleotides outside the gene matches: 5. CDR3 length: 16 amino acids. Germline V gives CDR1 ENHRY, CDR2 SYGVKD. CDR3 amino acids: CAISGTGGTNTGELFF. The CDR3 DNA reads TGTGCCATCAGTGGGACGGGAGGAACGAACACCGGGGAGCTGTTTTTT.

V and J are TRBV11-2 and TRBJ2-7; no reliable D call. Germline CDR1 SGHAT, CDR2 FQNNGV. The V end was cut by 1 base, the J end by 1 base, with 2 bases between. The CDR3 length is 12 residues. CDR3 sequence (DNA): TGTGCCAGCAGCTTAGGATCCTACGAGCAGTACTTC. It encodes CASSLGSYEQYF.

This clone was found once. This sample includes further DNA sequences coding for the same CDR3. The chain combines TRBV18 with TRBJ2-5, with unresolved D. Between the trimmed V and J ends, which lost 3 bases and 1 base, there was a span of 3 bases. The CDR3 has 12 residues. In germline, CDR1 is KGHSH, CDR2 LQKENI. CDR3 protein: CASSPTQETQYF. The DNA for the CDR3 is TGTGCCAGCTCACCCACCCAAGAGACCCAGTACTTC.

V usage is TRBV19 and J usage is TRBJ1-6; D is ambiguous. The CDR3 length is 19 residues. V dropped 4 bases and J dropped 0 bases, with 19 bases sitting between them. Germline lookup yields CDR1 LNHDA and CDR2 SQIVND (reference sequence). The DNA of the CDR3 is TGTGCCAGTAGTAGTCGAGCGGGAGGCCTTAGCTCCTATAATTCACCCCTCCACTTT. It is translated as CASSSRAGGLSSYNSPLHF.

This rearrangement joins TRBV11-2 to TRBJ2-7; D gene ambiguous. The CDR3 length is 13 residues. In germline, CDR1 is SGHAT, CDR2 FQNNGV. The V gene lost 3 bases and the J gene lost 2 bases, with 8 bases spanning the gap. The CDR3 here is CASSLGPAYEQYF. Here the CDR3 DNA reads TGTGCCAGCAGCTTGGGCCCAGCCTACGAGCAGTACTTC.

This clone was seen more than once but under ten times. The chain carries TRBV5-1 and TRBJ2-7, with D unresolved. V gave up 1 base and J gave up 2 bases, with 7 bases separating them. This CDR3 spans 13 amino acids. Germline values: CDR1 SGHRS, CDR2 YFSETQ. This chain's CDR3 is CASSLNRAYEQYF. CDR3 bases: TGCGCCAGCAGCTTGAACAGAGCCTACGAGCAGTACTTC.

This rearrangement joins TRBV27 to TRBJ2-7, with a tentative D call TRBD2 (6 bases). The CDR3 is 13 residues long. Per germline, CDR1 MNHEY and CDR2 SMNVEV (reference sequence). V lost 2 bases, J lost 5 bases, and 10 bases lay in between. Here the CDR3 DNA reads TGTGCCAGCAGTTTAGCGGGGAACAACGAGCAGTACTTC. It encodes CASSLAGNNEQYF.

The sample holds one count of this clone. The rearrangement uses TRBV9 and TRBJ2-3; maybe TRBD2 (6 bases). This CDR3 has 15 residues. V shed 3 bases and J shed 4 bases, with 15 bases lying between them. Germline CDR1 and CDR2: SGDLS and YYNGEE. The CDR3 region is CASSARDSEPDTQYF. The CDR3 DNA reads TGTGCCAGCAGCGCCCGGGACTCCGAGCCAGATACGCAGTATTTT.

CDR3 sequence: CASARLAGRETQYF. DNA of the CDR3: TGTGCCAGCGCCAGACTAGCGGGACGAGAGACCCAGTACTTC. The chain is built from TRBV6-4 and TRBJ2-5; 11 positions match TRBD2. The CDR3 extends over 14 amino acids. V lost 8 bases and J lost 4; bases outside the gene matches: 6. Germline CDR1 MRHNA, CDR2 SNTAGT.

J is TRBJ2-5 and V is TRBV19, with 7 bases matching TRBD1. Germline CDR1 LNHDA, CDR2 SQIVND (reference sequence). The V segment lost 0 bases and the J segment 5 bases; nucleotides outside the gene matches: 9. The CDR3 loop spans 16 amino acids. CDR3 nucleotide sequence: TGTGCCAGTAGTATAGATTTCCGGACAGGCTCGGAGACCCAGTACTTC. Amino acid sequence: CASSIDFRTGSETQYF.

The V gene is TRBV10-1, the J gene TRBJ2-5, with D perhaps matching TRBD1 or TRBD2 (5 bases each). The CDR3 sequence is 14 residues long. Trimming left V 4 bases short and J 2 bases short, with 11 bases between. Germline V gene sequence: CDR1 WNHNN, CDR2 SYGVQD (reference sequence). The CDR3 region is CASSAGDGQETQYF. The CDR3 DNA reads as TGCGCCAGCAGTGCCGGGGACGGACAAGAGACCCAGTACTTC.

The chain uses TRBV18 and TRBJ1-1; no firm D call. The germline V gene has CDR1 KGHSH and CDR2 LQKENI. The CDR3 has 12 amino acids. The V and J ends lost 1 base and 1 base respectively, with 1 base between them. CDR3 DNA: TGTGCCAGCTCACCACAGAACACTGAAGCTTTCTTT. It yields the protein CASSPQNTEAFF. Full variable domain (rest looked up from reference TRBV18 and TRBJ1-1): NAGVMQNPRHLVRRRGQEARLRCSPMKGHSHVYWYRQLPEEGLKFMVYLQKENIIDESGMPKERFSAEFPKEGPSILRIQQVVRGDSAAYFCASSPQNTEAFFGQGTRLTVV.

V usage is TRBV6-5 and J usage is TRBJ2-3; 10 bases agree with TRBD1. The CDR3 totals 16 residues. The V gene's germline CDR1 is MNHEY and CDR2 SVGAGI. J was trimmed by 4 bases and V by 2 bases; bases with no gene match: 6. CDR3 sequence (DNA): TGTGCCAGCAGTTACCTAGACAGGGGGCGCCCAGATACGCAGTATTTT. This gives the protein CASSYLDRGRPDTQYF.

The chain recombines TRBV6-5 with TRBJ1-1, with 7 bases lining up with TRBD1. The CDR3 is 13 residues long. V gave up 5 bases and J gave up 8 bases; unmatched junction bases: 8. The germline V gene encodes CDR1 MNHEY and CDR2 SVGAGI. The chain's CDR3 is CASSPDRVGEAFF. CDR3 in DNA: TGTGCCAGCAGTCCTGACAGGGTAGGGGAAGCTTTCTTT.

V usage is TRBV5-1 and J usage is TRBJ1-3; D not certain. V lost 5 bases, J lost 2 bases, and 5 bases lay in between. This CDR3 contains 12 residues. Per the germline V gene, CDR1 is SGHRS and CDR2 is YFSETQ. The CDR3 DNA reads as TGCGCCAGCAGGGGGACTGGAAACACCATATATTTT. The encoded protein is CASRGTGNTIYF.

The rearrangement uses TRBV5-4 and TRBJ1-2, with D maybe TRBD1 (5 bases). The CDR3 loop spans 11 amino acids. The V end was cut by 4 bases, the J end by 6 bases, with 7 bases between. Germline V gene lookup returns CDR1 SGHNT and CDR2 YYREEE (reference sequence). The DNA of the CDR3 is TGTGCCAGCAGCCCGGGACATGGCTACACCTTC. It translates to CASSPGHGYTF.

J is TRBJ2-7 and V is TRBV5-1; D may be TRBD1 (6 bases). The CDR3 totals 15 residues. The germline V and J ends were trimmed by 0 bases and 2 bases, with 12 bases remaining between them. Germline V gene data show CDR1 as SGHRS and CDR2 as YFSETQ. CDR3 bases: TGCGCCAGCAGCTTGGCACCGCACAGGGCCTACGAGCAGTACTTC. Translated: CASSLAPHRAYEQYF.

V gene TRBV5-4 combines with J gene TRBJ1-6; D is possibly TRBD1 (6 bases). The CDR3 spans 14 residues. CDR1 SGHNT and CDR2 YYREEE come from the germline V gene (reference sequence). V was trimmed by 4 bases and J by 4 bases, leaving 9 bases between them. CDR3 sequence: CASSLDSYNSPLHF. The CDR3 DNA reads TGTGCCAGCAGCCTGGACAGTTATAATTCACCCCTCCACTTT.

The J gene is TRBJ2-6, the V gene TRBV9; weak D call: TRBD1 (5 bases). Trimming shortened V by 4 bases and J by 0 bases, and 8 bases separated the two germline ends. The CDR3 runs 15 residues. The germline V gene has CDR1 SGDLS and CDR2 YYNGEE. The CDR3 bases are TGTGCCAGCAGCCTTGACAGCTCTGGGGCCAACGTCCTGACTTTC. It specifies CASSLDSSGANVLTF.

V is TRBV7-2 and J is TRBJ2-1, with 8 bases lining up with TRBD1. The junction had 8 bases not matched to a gene; V was cut back by 5 bases and J by 5 bases. CDR3 size: 15 residues. CDR1 SGHTA and CDR2 FQGNSA come from the germline V gene. The CDR3 protein is CASSQQGVLDNEQFF. As DNA, the CDR3 is TGTGCCAGCAGCCAACAGGGGGTTTTAGACAATGAGCAGTTCTTC.

This clone was seen more than once but under ten times. The chain combines TRBV6-4 with TRBJ2-1; D gene ambiguous. The CDR3 spans 11 residues. Trimming removed 4 bases at V and 7 bases at J, with 5 bases between. Germline V gene data show CDR1 as MRHNA and CDR2 as SNTAGT. In DNA, the CDR3 is TGTGCCAGCAGTGGAGAGAATGAGCAGTTCTTC. Protein sequence: CASSGENEQFF.

The sample holds a few counts of this clone. The chain couples TRBV19 to TRBJ2-7; D perhaps matches TRBD1 (6 bases). CDR1 and CDR2 from the germline V gene are LNHDA and SQIVND (reference sequence). Deletions cut 5 bases from V and 5 bases from J, with 16 bases between. The CDR3 has 14 amino acids. CDR3 region: CASSPTGTWDEQYF. The CDR3, as DNA: TGTGCCAGTAGTCCGACAGGCACGTGGGACGAGCAGTACTTC.

The chain uses TRBV11-1 and TRBJ2-1; 14 bases align to TRBD2. Germline CDR1 is SGHAT and CDR2 is FQDESV (reference sequence). V shed 5 bases, J shed 14 bases, and the junction held 5 bases outside the gene matches. The CDR3 runs 13 residues. CDR3 sequence (DNA): TGTGCCAGCAGCCAGACTAGCGGGAGGGCCGAGTTCTTC. It codes for CASSQTSGRAEFF.

The chain carries TRBV9 and TRBJ2-1, with TRBD2 identical over 13 bases. V lost 4 bases to trimming and J lost 2 bases; unmatched junction nucleotides: 3. The length of the CDR3 is 16 residues. Germline assignment: CDR1 SGDLS and CDR2 YYNGEE. As DNA, the CDR3 is TGTGCCAGCAGCCCTACTAGCGGGAGGGCCTACAATGAGCAGTTCTTC. It encodes CASSPTSGRAYNEQFF.

The chain couples TRBV5-1 to TRBJ2-1; TRBD2 matches at 8 bases. The CDR3 extends over 16 amino acids. From germline, CDR1 is SGHRS and CDR2 YFSETQ. The junction had 16 bases not matched to a gene; V was cut back by 6 bases and J by 8 bases. CDR3 nucleotides: TGCGCCAGCACCTTCGGGGGCTTCGGGACTAGTTATGAGCAGTTCTTC. As protein: CASTFGGFGTSYEQFF.

J is TRBJ2-7 and V is TRBV30; D possibly corresponds to TRBD1 (6 bases). The CDR3 loop spans 13 amino acids. Trimming removed 5 bases at V and 3 bases at J, with 14 bases between. CDR1 GTSNPN and CDR2 SVGIG come from the germline V gene (reference sequence). CDR3 nucleotide sequence: TGTGCCTGGTCCAGGGGCTTGGTCTACGAGCAGTACTTC. This encodes CAWSRGLVYEQYF.

The rearrangement joins TRBV5-4 to TRBJ1-1; 7 bases are shared with TRBD1. This CDR3 has 18 residues. Trimming at V came to 1 base and at J to 4 bases, leaving 16 bases not matched to a gene. Germline CDR1 reads SGHNT; CDR2 reads YYREEE (reference sequence). CDR3 region: CASSLLPGQVALSTEAFF. CDR3 sequence (DNA): TGTGCCAGCAGCTTGTTGCCCGGACAGGTGGCCCTTAGCACTGAAGCTTTCTTT.

The CDR3, as DNA: TGCGCCAGCAGCTTGGGACAGGGGGCCTATGGCTACACCTTC. Translation gives CASSLGQGAYGYTF. This chain joins TRBV5-1 and TRBJ1-2; 10 bases are a match to TRBD1. The J segment lost 4 bases and the V segment lost 0 bases, leaving 0 bases of the junction unmatched. Germline CDR1 SGHRS, CDR2 YFSETQ. The CDR3 contains 14 residues.

The chain is built from TRBV6-4 and TRBJ2-7, with TRBD2 identical over 9 bases. This CDR3 is 13 amino acids long. V lost 7 bases to trimming and J lost 7 bases; unmatched junction nucleotides: 8. The germline V gene has CDR1 MRHNA and CDR2 SNTAGT. The CDR3 loop reads CASNLAGLGEQYF. The CDR3, as DNA: TGTGCCAGCAACCTAGCGGGGCTGGGGGAGCAGTACTTC.